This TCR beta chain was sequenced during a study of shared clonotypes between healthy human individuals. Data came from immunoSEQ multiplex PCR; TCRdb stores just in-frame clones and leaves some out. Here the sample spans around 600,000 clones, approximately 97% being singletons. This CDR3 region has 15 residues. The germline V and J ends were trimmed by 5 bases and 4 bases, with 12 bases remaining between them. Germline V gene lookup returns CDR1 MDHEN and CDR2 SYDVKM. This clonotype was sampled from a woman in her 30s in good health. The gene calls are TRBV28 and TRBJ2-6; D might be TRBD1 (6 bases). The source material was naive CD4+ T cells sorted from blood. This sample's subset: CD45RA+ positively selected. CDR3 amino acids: CASSLRGAGANVLTF. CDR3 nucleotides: TGTGCCAGCAGTCTCAGGGGTGCCGGGGCCAACGTCCTGACTTTC. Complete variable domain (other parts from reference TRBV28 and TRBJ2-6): DVKVTQSSRYLVKRTGEKVFLECVQDMDHENMFWYRQDPGLGLRLIYFSYDVKMKEKGDIPEGYSVSREKKERFSLILESASTNQTSMYLCASSLRGAGANVLTFGAGSRLTVL.